This T cell receptor (beta chain) was sequenced for a study of blood T cell repertoires in COVID-19 (dated by TCRdb to the early 2020s). Some background on the complete study: Collaborator samples came from the United States, Italy and Spain and covered acute and convalescent phases of COVID-19. The prospective study material was composed of cDNA or gDNA derived from T cells, B-cell-depleted T cells, or PBMCs. Subjects who had been exposed to COVID-19, were actively infected with it, or had recovered from it provided the deeply sampled blood TCRbeta repertoires that made up the dataset. A freely available public database, intended as a resource for researchers studying the immune response to SARS-CoV-2, is where the repertoires were released. The samples were drawn from the first 160 participants of the ongoing ImmuneRACE study and from 950 to 1,500 subjects provided by 6 global collaborators. A de-identified subject ID, COVID-19 status, age in years and sex were almost always included in the sample metadata. Where HLA class I and class II types were available, the types were taken from metadata supplied by the sample provider, not from assay-based typing. General findings and caveats noted by the study authors: The quantity of clinical and demographic metadata differed by source and by participant and was supplied without curation.

This clone appeared once. Its target antigen remains unknown. Base qualities are missing; no much larger clone stands one base away. Each collaborating institution followed its own protocols to collect whole blood in K2EDTA tubes. Collaborator samples were shipped for TCRbeta analysis as frozen whole blood, isolated PBMCs, or DNA extracted from either sample type. TCRbeta CDR3 regions were amplified from genomic DNA using the immunoSEQ Assay, a bias-controlled multiplex PCR. Regarding the original processing steps: The number of nucleated cells in each sample was estimated from the amplification of reference gene primers within the assay. Sequence reads were collapsed and filtered to measure the absolute abundance of every unique TCRbeta CDR3 rearrangement. For each sample, productive Simpson clonality was calculated as the square root of Simpson's diversity index over productive rearrangements. In its TCRdb copy, this immuneACCESS table keeps in-frame sequences only and misses some clones. Where compared with another copy, unresolved V genes explain less than half of these, and the others have no known cause. The DNA was the basis for D and trimming; V, J and clone size are from that table. The sample table lists some 62,000 clones, 88% of them with a count of one. The ten most abundant clones make up approximately 4.7% of the sample.

Sequences KGHSH (CDR1) and LQKENI (CDR2) are obtained from the germline V gene. From the cysteine through the phenylalanine, the CDR3 covers 19 amino acids. Just the 57-base CDR3 DNA is kept, in frame starting at base 1. V sheds 1 base and J sheds 8 bases, leaving 27 bases between their ends. This clonotype was obtained from a human donor in a cohort sampled during active COVID-19. The receptor chain draws on TRBV18 and TRBJ2-1, with the D segment identity uncertain. The sample comprised peripheral blood. CDR3 region: CASSPLQLLGPTKKDEQFF. The DNA reads as follows: TGTGCCAGCTCACCACTACAATTACTGGGCCCGACCAAAAAGGATGAGCAGTTCTTC. Where the CDR3 stops, the reference TRBV18 and TRBJ2-1 genes take over; the full variable domain is NAGVMQNPRHLVRRRGQEARLRCSPMKGHSHVYWYRQLPEEGLKFMVYLQKENIIDESGMPKERFSAEFPKEGPSILRIQQVVRGDSAAYFCASSPLQLLGPTKKDEQFFGPGTRLTVL.